A single T cell receptor (beta chain) is shown here with its context. No antigen is known for it. The CDR3 is 14 residues long. Germline lookup yields CDR1 GTSNPN and CDR2 SVGIG (reference sequence). Trimming cost V 8 bases and J 0 bases, with 11 bases left between them. This record comes from a study of CD4 T cells in relation to SARS-CoV-2 and coronaviruses. Libraries were prepared by immunoSEQ multiplex PCR; TCRdb keeps only in-frame clonotypes and omits some of them. The table includes 35,000 or so clones, more than 60% detected once. The chain carries TRBV30 and TRBJ1-6; D possibly corresponds to TRBD1 (6 bases). The material sequenced was memory CD4+ T cells from PBMCs, cultured in vitro. The sequence came from an adult with COVID-19. The CDR3 DNA sequence: TGTGCCCAGGGGAGGAGCTCCTATAATTCACCCCTCCACTTT. It encodes CAQGRSSYNSPLHF.